Given below is one T cell receptor beta chain in context. The length of the CDR3 is 19 residues. J was trimmed by 0 bases and V by 2 bases; bases with no gene match: 10. CDR1 and CDR2 (germline): SGHNT, YYREEE (reference sequence). Some clones are missing from TCRdb's copy, which holds only in-frame ones; the method was immunoSEQ multiplex PCR. The table records 130,000 to 150,000 clones, roughly 80% of them present only once. This record belongs to a study of blood T cell repertoires in COVID-19. The sample consisted of peripheral blood. The V call is TRBV5-4, the J call TRBJ2-2; 10 bases agree with TRBD1. The TCR was taken from a woman at least 80 years old with acute or convalescent COVID-19. The CDR3 bases are TGTGCCAGCAGCTTTGCTCCGGGACAGGGGTCCTCGAACACCGGGGAGCTGTTTTTT. Its translation: CASSFAPGQGSSNTGELFF.